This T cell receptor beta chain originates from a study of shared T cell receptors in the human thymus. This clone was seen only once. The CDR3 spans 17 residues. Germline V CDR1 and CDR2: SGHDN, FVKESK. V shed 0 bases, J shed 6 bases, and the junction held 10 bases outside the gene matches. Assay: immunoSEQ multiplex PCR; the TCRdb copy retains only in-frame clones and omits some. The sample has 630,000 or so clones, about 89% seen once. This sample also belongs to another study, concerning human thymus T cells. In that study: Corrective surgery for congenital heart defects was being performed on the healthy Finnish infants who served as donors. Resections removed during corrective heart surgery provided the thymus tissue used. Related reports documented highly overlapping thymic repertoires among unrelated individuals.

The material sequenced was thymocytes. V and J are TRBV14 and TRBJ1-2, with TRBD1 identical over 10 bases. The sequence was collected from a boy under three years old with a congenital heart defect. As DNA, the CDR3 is TGTGCCAGCAGCCAAGAATGGGACAGGGGAATGGCTGATGGCTACACCTTC. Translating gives CASSQEWDRGMADGYTF.